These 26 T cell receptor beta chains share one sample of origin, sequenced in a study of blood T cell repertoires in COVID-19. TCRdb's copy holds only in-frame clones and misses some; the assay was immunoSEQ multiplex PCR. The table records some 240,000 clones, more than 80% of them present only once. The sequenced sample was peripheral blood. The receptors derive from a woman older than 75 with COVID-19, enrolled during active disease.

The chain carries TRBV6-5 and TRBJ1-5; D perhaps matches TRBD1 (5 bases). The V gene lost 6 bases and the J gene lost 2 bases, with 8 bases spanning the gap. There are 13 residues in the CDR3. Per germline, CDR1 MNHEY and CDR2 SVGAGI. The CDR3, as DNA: TGTGCCAGCAGCGACAGCCGCAATCAGCCCCAGCATTTT. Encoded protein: CASSDSRNQPQHF.

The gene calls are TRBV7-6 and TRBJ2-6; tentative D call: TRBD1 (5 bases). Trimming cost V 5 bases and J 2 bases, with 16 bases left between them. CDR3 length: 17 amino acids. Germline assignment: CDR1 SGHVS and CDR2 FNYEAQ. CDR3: CASSPQGDGTGANVLTF. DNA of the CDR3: TGTGCCAGCAGCCCCCAGGGCGATGGGACTGGGGCCAACGTCCTGACTTTC.

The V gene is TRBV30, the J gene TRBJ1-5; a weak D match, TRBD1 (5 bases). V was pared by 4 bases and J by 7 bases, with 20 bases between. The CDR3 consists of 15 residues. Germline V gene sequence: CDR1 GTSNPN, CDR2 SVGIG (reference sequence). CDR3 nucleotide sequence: TGTGCCTGGACATCGGTGGGGGGGAAGGGACAGCCCCAGCATTTT. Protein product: CAWTSVGGKGQPQHF.

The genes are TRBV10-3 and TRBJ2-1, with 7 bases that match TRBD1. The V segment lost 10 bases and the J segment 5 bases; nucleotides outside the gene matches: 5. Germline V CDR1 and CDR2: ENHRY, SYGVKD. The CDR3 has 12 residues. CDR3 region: CATSDRDNEQFF. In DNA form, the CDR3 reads TGTGCCACCTCCGACAGGGACAATGAGCAGTTCTTC.

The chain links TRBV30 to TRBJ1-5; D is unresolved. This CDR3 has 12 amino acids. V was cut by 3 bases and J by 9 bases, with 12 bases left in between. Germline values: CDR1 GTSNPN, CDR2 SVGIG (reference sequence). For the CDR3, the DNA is TGTGCCTGGAGCCGGCGGGAGTCGCCCCAGCATTTT. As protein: CAWSRRESPQHF.

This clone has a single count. CDR3 sequence (DNA): TGTGCCAGCAGCCCCCCGGGACTAGGTGTCCATGAGCAGTTCTTC. Translation gives CASSPPGLGVHEQFF. The V gene is TRBV7-9, the J gene TRBJ2-1; 8 nucleotides align to TRBD2. Germline CDR1 SEHNR, CDR2 FQNEAQ (reference sequence). The CDR3 has 15 residues. The V gene end was trimmed by 5 bases and the J gene end by 8 bases; junction bases not matched to a gene: 11.

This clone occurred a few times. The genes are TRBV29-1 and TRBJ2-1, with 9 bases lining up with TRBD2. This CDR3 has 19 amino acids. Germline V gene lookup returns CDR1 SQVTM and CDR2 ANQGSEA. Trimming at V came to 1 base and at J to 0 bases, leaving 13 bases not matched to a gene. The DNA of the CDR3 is TGCAGCGTTGAAGGGGCCCTAGCGGGGTTTAGGAGCTCCTACAATGAGCAGTTCTTC. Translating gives CSVEGALAGFRSSYNEQFF.

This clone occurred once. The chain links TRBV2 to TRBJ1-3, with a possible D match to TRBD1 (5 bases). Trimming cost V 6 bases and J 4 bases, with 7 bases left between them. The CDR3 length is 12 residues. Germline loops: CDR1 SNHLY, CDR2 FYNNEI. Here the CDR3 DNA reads TGTGCCAGCAGGGACATAGGAAACACCATATATTTT. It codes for CASRDIGNTIYF.

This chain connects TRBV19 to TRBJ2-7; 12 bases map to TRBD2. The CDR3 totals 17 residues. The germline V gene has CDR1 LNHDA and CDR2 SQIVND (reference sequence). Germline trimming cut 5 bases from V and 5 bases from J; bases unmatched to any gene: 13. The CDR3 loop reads CASSPGLAGSGRNEQYF. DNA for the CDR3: TGTGCCAGTAGTCCTGGACTAGCGGGGTCCGGTAGAAACGAGCAGTACTTC.

The DNA of the CDR3 is TGTGCCAGCAGTCGGGACAGGGTCACCTATGGCTACACCTTC. Its translation is CASSRDRVTYGYTF. This chain links TRBV27 with TRBJ1-2, with 9 bases aligning to TRBD1. The J segment lost 4 bases and the V segment lost 5 bases, leaving 5 bases of the junction unmatched. Germline values: CDR1 MNHEY, CDR2 SMNVEV (reference sequence). The CDR3 runs 14 residues.

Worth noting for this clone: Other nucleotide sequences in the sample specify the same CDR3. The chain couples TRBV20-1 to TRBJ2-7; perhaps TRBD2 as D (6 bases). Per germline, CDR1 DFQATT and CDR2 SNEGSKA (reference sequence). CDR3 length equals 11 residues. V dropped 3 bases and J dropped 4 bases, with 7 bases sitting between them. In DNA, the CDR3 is TGCAGTGCTAGGGGGGGTTACGAGCAGTACTTC. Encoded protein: CSARGGYEQYF.

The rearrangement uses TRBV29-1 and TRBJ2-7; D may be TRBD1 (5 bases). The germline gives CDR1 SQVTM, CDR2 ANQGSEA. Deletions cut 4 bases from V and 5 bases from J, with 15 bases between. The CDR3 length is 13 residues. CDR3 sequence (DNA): TGCAGCGTTGTGGGGCTAGGGGCCCACGAGCAGTACTTC. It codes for CSVVGLGAHEQYF.

The chain's CDR3 is CASSGAAFGMGYTF. The CDR3 coding sequence is TGTGCCAGCAGTGGGGCCGCCTTTGGTATGGGCTACACCTTC. This chain uses TRBV2 with TRBJ1-2; D not certain. The CDR3 spans 14 residues. V was pared by 4 bases and J by 8 bases, with 17 bases between. Germline loops: CDR1 SNHLY, CDR2 FYNNEI.

The CDR3 nucleotides read TGCGCCAGCAGGTCTATGACAGGGCAGGGCTACACCTTC. Protein product: CASRSMTGQGYTF. V gene TRBV5-1 combines with J gene TRBJ1-2; TRBD1 matches at 7 bases. This CDR3 is built from 13 residues. CDR1 SGHRS and CDR2 YFSETQ come from the germline V gene. The J segment lost 8 bases and the V segment lost 5 bases, leaving 9 bases of the junction unmatched.

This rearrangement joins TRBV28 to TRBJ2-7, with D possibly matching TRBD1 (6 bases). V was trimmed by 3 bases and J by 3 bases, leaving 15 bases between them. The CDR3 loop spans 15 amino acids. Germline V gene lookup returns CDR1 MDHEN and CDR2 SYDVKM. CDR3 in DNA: TGTGCCAGCAGTTTTACGACAGGTCGGGGCTACGAGCAGTACTTC. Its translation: CASSFTTGRGYEQYF.

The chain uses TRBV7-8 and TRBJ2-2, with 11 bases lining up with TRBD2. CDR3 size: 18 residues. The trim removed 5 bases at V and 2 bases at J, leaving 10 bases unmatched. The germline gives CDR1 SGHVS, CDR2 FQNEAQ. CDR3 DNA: TGTGCCAGCAGCCGACTACGCACTAGCGGGGGAAACACCGGGGAGCTGTTTTTT. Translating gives CASSRLRTSGGNTGELFF.

The chain's CDR3 is CATSDGGRASLEQFF. CDR3 coding DNA: TGTGCCACCAGTGACGGCGGGAGGGCTTCTCTGGAGCAGTTCTTC. The rearrangement links TRBV24-1 to TRBJ2-1; 9 bases agree with TRBD2. CDR1 and CDR2 (germline): KGHDR, SFDVKD. After removal of 4 bases from V and 10 bases from J, the junction contained 10 bases not matched to a gene. The CDR3 is made up of 15 amino acids.

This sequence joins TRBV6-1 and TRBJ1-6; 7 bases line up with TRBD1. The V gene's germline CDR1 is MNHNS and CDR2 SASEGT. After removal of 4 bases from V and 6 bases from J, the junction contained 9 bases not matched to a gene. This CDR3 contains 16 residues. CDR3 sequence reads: CASSGTGVVRNSPLHF. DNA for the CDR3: TGTGCCAGCAGTGGAACAGGGGTGGTACGTAATTCACCCCTCCACTTT.

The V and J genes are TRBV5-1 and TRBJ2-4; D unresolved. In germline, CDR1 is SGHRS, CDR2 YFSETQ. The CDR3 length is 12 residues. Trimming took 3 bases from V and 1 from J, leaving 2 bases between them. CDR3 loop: CASSSAKNIQYF. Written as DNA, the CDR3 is TGCGCCAGCAGCTCTGCCAAAAACATTCAGTACTTC.

CDR3 sequence: CATSRDRVYEQYF. For the CDR3, the DNA is TGTGCCACCAGCAGAGATCGTGTCTACGAGCAGTACTTC. The V and J genes are TRBV15 and TRBJ2-7; D not certain. Trimming removed 0 bases from V and 3 bases from J, with 6 bases in between. The germline V gene encodes CDR1 LNHNV and CDR2 YYDKDF (reference sequence). The CDR3 is made up of 13 amino acids.

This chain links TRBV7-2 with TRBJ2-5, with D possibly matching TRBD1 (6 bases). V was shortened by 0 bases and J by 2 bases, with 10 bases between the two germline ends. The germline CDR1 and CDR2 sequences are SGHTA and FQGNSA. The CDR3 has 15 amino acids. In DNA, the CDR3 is TGTGCCAGCAGCTTAGCCGGGACAAAGCAAGAGACCCAGTACTTC. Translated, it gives CASSLAGTKQETQYF.

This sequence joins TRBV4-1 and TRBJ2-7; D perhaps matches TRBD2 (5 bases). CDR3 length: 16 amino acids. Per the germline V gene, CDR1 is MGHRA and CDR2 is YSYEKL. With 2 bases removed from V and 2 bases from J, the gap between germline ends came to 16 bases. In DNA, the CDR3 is TGCGCCAGCAGCCAACTTGAGGGTAGGGTGGCCTACGAGCAGTACTTC. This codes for CASSQLEGRVAYEQYF.

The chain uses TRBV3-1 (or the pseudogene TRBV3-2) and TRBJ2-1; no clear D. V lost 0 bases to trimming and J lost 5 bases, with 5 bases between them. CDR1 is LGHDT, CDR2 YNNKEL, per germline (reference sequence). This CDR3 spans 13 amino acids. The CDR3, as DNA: TGTGCCAGCAGCCAAGAAAATAACAATGAGCAGTTCTTC. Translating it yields CASSQENNNEQFF.

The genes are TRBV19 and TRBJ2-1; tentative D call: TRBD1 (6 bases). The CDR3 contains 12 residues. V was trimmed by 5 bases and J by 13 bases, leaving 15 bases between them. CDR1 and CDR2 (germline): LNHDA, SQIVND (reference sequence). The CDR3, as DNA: TGTGCCAGTAGTCTTGAACAGGGAAAACAGTTCTTC. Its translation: CASSLEQGKQFF. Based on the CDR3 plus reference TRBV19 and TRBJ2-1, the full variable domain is DGGITQSPKYLFRKEGQNVTLSCEQNLNHDAMYWYRQDPGQGLRLIYYSQIVNDFQKGDIAEGYSVSREKKESFPLTVTSAQKNPTAFYLCASSLEQGKQFFGPGTRLTVL.

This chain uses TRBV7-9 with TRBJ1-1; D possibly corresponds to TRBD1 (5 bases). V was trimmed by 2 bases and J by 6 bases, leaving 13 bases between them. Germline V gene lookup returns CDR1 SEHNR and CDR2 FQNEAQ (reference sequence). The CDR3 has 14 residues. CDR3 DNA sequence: TGTGCCAGCAGCTTACAGGGAGGGGCCCCTGAAGCTTTCTTT. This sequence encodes CASSLQGGAPEAFF.

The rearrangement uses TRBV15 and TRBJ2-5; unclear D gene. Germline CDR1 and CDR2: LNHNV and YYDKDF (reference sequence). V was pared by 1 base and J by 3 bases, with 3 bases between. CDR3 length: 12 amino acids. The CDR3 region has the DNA TGTGCCACCAGCAGAGTTAAAGAGACCCAGTACTTC. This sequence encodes CATSRVKETQYF.